The rows below give T cell receptor beta chains drawn from one sample of a study of T-cell memory formation after mild COVID-19. TCRdb fed the 5' RACE reads into MiXCR, producing one record per CDR3 protein. The table lists 130,000 to 150,000 distinct CDR3 sequences, 15% to 20% of them singletons. The sequencing sample was made of PBMCs or a T cell subset sorted from them (not recorded which). Source of these receptors: an adult woman who had mild COVID-19 (a few samples of this study predate the infection). Cell type and time point are not known. The CDR3 runs from the conserved cysteine through the conserved F or W. The D gene is left open where the match is weak. Size is stated for part of the rows, as once, few or many counts, or as a class when the clone is expanded.

j_call clone_size v_call d_call cdr3_nt cdr3_aa
TRBJ1-1 few TRBV7-2 . TGTGCCAGCAGCGCAAGGAGGAACACTGAAGCTTTCTTT CASSARRNTEAFF
TRBJ1-5 few TRBV24-1 TRBD1 TGTGCCACCAGTGATACGAGGACAGGGGTGCGCAATCAGCCCCAGCATTTT CATSDTRTGVRNQPQHF
TRBJ1-5 . TRBV3-1 . TGTGCCAGCAGCAAGGACAGTGGCAATCAGCCCCAGCATTTT CASSKDSGNQPQHF
TRBJ2-1 . TRBV5-1 . TGCGCCAGCAGCTTGGTTCACCCTATTAAGTTCTTC CASSLVHPIKFF
TRBJ2-1 . TRBV24-1 . TGTGCCACCAGTGACCCAGGACCAGTTAATGAGCAGTTCTTC CATSDPGPVNEQFF
TRBJ2-1 . TRBV2 . TGTGCCGGAAAAGGTCTTGGCTCCTACAATGAGCAGTTCTTC CAGKGLGSYNEQFF
TRBJ2-7 . TRBV5-4 . TGTGCCAGCAGCTTGGATAGGCGCTCCTACGAGCAGTACTTC CASSLDRRSYEQYF
TRBJ2-5 many TRBV5-1 TRBD1 TGTGCCAGCAGCTTGACAGGGGAAGAGACCCAGTACTTC CASSLTGEETQYF
TRBJ1-1 few TRBV12-3/TRBV12-4 . TGTGCCAGCAGTTTAGCGTTGGGGCAGGGGGCTTTCTTT CASSLALGQGAFF
TRBJ1-2 . TRBV10-3 TRBD1 TGTGCCACCTGGAACAGGGGTGGCTACACCTTC CATWNRGGYTF
TRBJ1-2 few TRBV24-1 . TGTGCCACCAGTGATCCCAAGCGGGTTGGCTACACCTTC CATSDPKRVGYTF
TRBJ1-1 . TRBV7-3 . TGTGCCAGCAGCTTACACGGGGAAAACACTGAAGCTTTCTTT CASSLHGENTEAFF
TRBJ1-5 few TRBV20-1 . TGCAGTGCCCGTCCCGGGACTAATCAGCCCCAGCATTTT CSARPGTNQPQHF
TRBJ2-7 few TRBV5-4 TRBD2 TGTGCCAGCAGCCCCGTTAGCGGGAGGAACTACGAGCAGTACTTC CASSPVSGRNYEQYF
TRBJ2-3 few TRBV5-1 TRBD2 TGCGCCAGCAGCTTGGTTACGGGAGGGACAGATACGCAGTATTTT CASSLVTGGTDTQYF
TRBJ2-7 . TRBV12-3/TRBV12-4 . TGTGCCAGCAGTTTCACCGCTGTGGCCGCGGGTCGTTACGAGCAGTACTTC CASSFTAVAAGRYEQYF
TRBJ2-6 . TRBV6-1 . TGTGCCAGCAGTGACAGCTTCGCTGGGGCCAACGTCCTGACTTTC CASSDSFAGANVLTF
TRBJ1-1 few TRBV24-1 TRBD1 TGTGCCACCAGTGACCCCGGACAGGGCGACACTGAAGCTTTCTTT CATSDPGQGDTEAFF
TRBJ2-1 few TRBV20-1 TRBD2 TGCAGTGCCCCCCGGGGTAGCGGGCAACTCTTCGGGAATGAGCAGTTCTTC CSAPRGSGQLFGNEQFF
TRBJ2-7 . TRBV28 TRBD2 TGTGCCAGCAGTTTCTCCGGACTAGCGGGGGGGCCTTGGGGCTCCTACGAGCAGTACTTC CASSFSGLAGGPWGSYEQYF
TRBJ1-2 . TRBV5-1 TRBD1 TGCGCCAGCAGCGCTACGACAGGGACTGACTACACCTTC CASSATTGTDYTF
TRBJ2-1 medium-sized TRBV3-1 . TGTGCCAGCAGCCAAGGCGGGACTCCTTACAATGAGCAGTTCTTC CASSQGGTPYNEQFF
TRBJ2-1 . TRBV7-8 TRBD2 TGTGCCAGCAGCTTAGGAAGGACTAGCTGGGCCAATGAGCAGTTCTTC CASSLGRTSWANEQFF
TRBJ2-1 . TRBV5-1 TRBD2 TGCGCCAGCAGCTACCTAGCGGGATTCCGCAATGAGCAGTTCTTC CASSYLAGFRNEQFF
TRBJ1-2 . TRBV24-1 . TGTGCCACCAGTGCCCGTCGGGGACTGGAAGGCTACACCTTC CATSARRGLEGYTF
TRBJ2-5 few TRBV3-1 TRBD1 TGTGCCAGCAGCCCGACAGGGACGGGGGAGACCCAGTACTTC CASSPTGTGETQYF
TRBJ2-1 few TRBV5-1 TRBD1 TGCGCCAGCAGCACAGGACAGGCCTACAATGAGCAGTTCTTC CASSTGQAYNEQFF
TRBJ2-3 . TRBV5-5 TRBD2 TGTGCCAGCAGCTTGGAGTCTAGCGGGAGTTTCACAGATACGCAGTATTTT CASSLESSGSFTDTQYF
TRBJ1-1 many TRBV18 TRBD1 TGTGCCAGCTCAGCGACCGGGACAGGGCTGGACACTGAAGCTTTCTTT CASSATGTGLDTEAFF
TRBJ1-2 few TRBV19 . TGTGCCAGCCTCAGGACGGGGGCGGGTGATGGCTACACCTTC CASLRTGAGDGYTF
TRBJ2-2 few TRBV5-1 . TGCGCCAGCAGCTTGCAGGGCCGATCGAACACCGGGGAGCTGTTTTTT CASSLQGRSNTGELFF
TRBJ2-1 . TRBV5-1 . TGCGCCAGCAGCTTGGGGGACTCCTACAATGAGCAGTTCTTC CASSLGDSYNEQFF
TRBJ2-2 . TRBV7-3 TRBD2 TGTGCCAGCAGCTTAAAGGGAGGGTCCGGGGAGCTGTTTTTT CASSLKGGSGELFF
TRBJ2-4 many TRBV12-3/TRBV12-4 TRBD1 TGTGCCAGCAGTCCCCGGACAGGGGAGAACATTCAGTACTTC CASSPRTGENIQYF
TRBJ1-5 . TRBV12-3/TRBV12-4 . TGTGCCAGCAGTTTCAGGATGGGTCAGCCCCAGCATTTT CASSFRMGQPQHF
TRBJ2-7 . TRBV6-5 . TGTGCCAGCAGGCCCGGGATCCTGGGAGAGCAGTACTTC CASRPGILGEQYF
TRBJ2-7 . TRBV4-3 TRBD2 TGCGCCAGCAGCCAAGATTGGCTAGCGGGAGAGCAGTACTTC CASSQDWLAGEQYF
TRBJ2-1 . TRBV29-1 TRBD1 TGCAGCGTTGAACCGACAGGGAACAAAGACTACAATGAGCAGTTCTTC CSVEPTGNKDYNEQFF
TRBJ2-2 . TRBV7-2 . TGTGCCAGCAGCTCACAAGGGGTCACCGGGGAGCTGTTTTTT CASSSQGVTGELFF
TRBJ2-3 few TRBV5-1 TRBD2 TGCGCCAGCAGCCGAGGGACTACCCGCACAGATACGCAGTATTTT CASSRGTTRTDTQYF
TRBJ2-5 few TRBV5-1 . TGCGCCAGCAGCTTGTTAGGGGTCCAAGAGACCCAGTACTTC CASSLLGVQETQYF
TRBJ2-7 few TRBV4-2 . TGTGCCAGCAGCCAAGATCCACGACAGGTGAGCTCCTACGAGCAGTACTTC CASSQDPRQVSSYEQYF
TRBJ2-4 . TRBV7-8 . TGTGCCAGCAGCTTAGCGGTTATTGCGGCAGGATTCAAAGACATTCAGTACTTC CASSLAVIAAGFKDIQYF
TRBJ2-5 . TRBV2 . TGTGCCAGCAGTGAACCCCCCCCAAGACAAGAGACCCAGTACTTC CASSEPPPRQETQYF
TRBJ2-2 few TRBV20-1 . TGCAGTGCTAGGGGGGGACTGAACACCGGGGAGCTGTTTTTT CSARGGLNTGELFF
TRBJ2-1 . TRBV7-6 TRBD2 TGTGCCAGCAGCTTAGGAGGGCGGGAGGGCGATGAGCAGTTCTTC CASSLGGREGDEQFF
TRBJ2-7 . TRBV4-1 . TGCGCCAGCAGTCGGCCTCCTTTTTCCTACGAGCAGTACTTC CASSRPPFSYEQYF